This TCR beta chain was captured by sequencing in a study of CD8 T cells in ankylosing spondylitis. Study-wide results and limits: A number of the motif variants had already been described in reactive arthritis synovial fluid and blood. From matched ankylosing spondylitis synovial fluid, disease-linked clones were reportedly recovered at significantly enriched levels. In peripheral blood, disease-linked CD8+ clones occurred at relatively low frequencies. For ankylosing spondylitis blood, a TCR beta motif of fewer than 10 highly homologous variants appeared characteristic.

The table lists this clonotype with a few counts. Its antigen is unknown. Generation of TCR beta libraries employed quantitative 5'-RACE incorporating molecular barcodes. One entry per CDR3 protein, called by TCRdb with MiXCR from the 5' RACE reads. The repertoire holds over 600,000 distinct CDR3 sequences, around 17% seen once, with about 20% in the top ten. Sequencing was performed on blood, either unsorted or a sorted T cell fraction (not recorded which). This sequence was found in a male donor with ankylosing spondylitis.

The DNA of the CDR3 is TGTGCCAGCAGTCAGACAGGGTCGAGGACTGAAGCTTTCTTT. It is translated as CASSQTGSRTEAFF. The chain carries TRBV27 and TRBJ1-1, with 7 bases lining up with TRBD1. The CDR3 extends over 14 amino acids. The germline V gene encodes CDR1 MNHEY and CDR2 SMNVEV (reference sequence). The trim removed 5 bases at V and 5 bases at J, leaving 8 bases unmatched.